This TCR beta chain was obtained from a study of Graves' ophthalmopathy and Graves' hyperthyroidism. Notes on the study in general: Ophthalmopathy progression predictions by the model showed approximately 75% specificity and approximately 67% sensitivity.

This clonotype was counted a few times. Antigen: not known. The study amplified TCR beta CDR3 regions using RNA transcripts. First-round RT-PCR with HTBI primers preceded a second-round multiplex PCR. TCRdb reanalysed the multiplex PCR reads using MiXCR and keeps one entry per CDR3 protein. The data contain roughly 410,000 distinct CDR3 sequences, just over 15% of them singletons. Germline V gives CDR1 MNHEY, CDR2 SMNVEV (reference sequence). The length of the CDR3 is 14 residues. After removal of 5 bases from V and 3 bases from J, the junction contained 6 bases not matched to a gene. This clonotype was sampled from a young woman with stable Graves' hyperthyroidism. The sample taken for sequencing was peripheral blood. This sequence joins TRBV27 and TRBJ2-7; 8 nucleotides line up with TRBD1. This CDR3 is CASSGGQALYEQYF. CDR3 DNA sequence: TGTGCCAGCAGTGGGGGACAGGCCCTCTACGAGCAGTACTTC.